This T cell receptor beta chain was observed in a study of control samples from healthy donors and cancer patients. The data were produced by immunoSEQ multiplex PCR, yet TCRdb's version contains in-frame clones alone and is incomplete. The data show 35,000 to 50,000 clones, approximately 87% seen once. Per germline, CDR1 SGHRS and CDR2 YFSETQ. Trimming cost V 4 bases and J 9 bases; bases outside gene matches: 4. This CDR3 has 14 residues. Sequenced sample: blood. The receptor's source is a man in his sixties in good health. The V call is TRBV5-1, the J call TRBJ1-6; 10 positions match TRBD1. CDR3 nucleotide sequence: TGCGCCAGCAGCCCCGGGACAGGGGTTTCACCCCTCCACTTT. Translated: CASSPGTGVSPLHF.